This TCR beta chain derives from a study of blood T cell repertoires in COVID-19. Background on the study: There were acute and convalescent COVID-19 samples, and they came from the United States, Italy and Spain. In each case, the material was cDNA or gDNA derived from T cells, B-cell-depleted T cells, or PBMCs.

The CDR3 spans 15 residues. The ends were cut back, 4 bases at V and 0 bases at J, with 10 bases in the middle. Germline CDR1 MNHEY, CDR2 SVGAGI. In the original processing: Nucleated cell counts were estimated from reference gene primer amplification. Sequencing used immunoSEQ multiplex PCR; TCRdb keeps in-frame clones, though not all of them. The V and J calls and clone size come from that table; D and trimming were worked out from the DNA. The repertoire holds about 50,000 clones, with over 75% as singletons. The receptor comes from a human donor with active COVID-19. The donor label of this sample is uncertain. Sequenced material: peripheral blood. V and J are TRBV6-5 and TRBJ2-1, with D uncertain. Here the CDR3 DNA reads TGTGCCAGCAGTTTCTATCTGAGCTCCTACAATGAGCAGTTCTTC. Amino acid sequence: CASSFYLSSYNEQFF.